In its sample, the clone carrying this T cell receptor beta chain was seen many times. Its antigen is not identified. These data originate in a study of molecular identifiers for immune sequencing clone quantification. Whole-study findings and limits: Underestimation of highly expanded clone sizes could arise where identical TCR molecules share a barcode.

Bulk TCR libraries used previously described methods and listed TCR primers. A single record per CDR3 protein comes from TCRdb applying MiXCR to the PCR reads. In the table there are over 65,000 distinct CDR3 sequences, roughly 25% of which are singletons. Libraries of naive CD8 T cells were made from around 20,000 to 1,000,000 sorted cells. They used 10%, 30% or 50% RNA. Researchers sorted naive CD8 T cells as cells that were CD8+CD4-CCR7+CD45RA+. The receptor was derived from a human donor in good health. Some libraries in this study had Jurkat cell RNA spiked in. The specimen was naive CD8+ T cells from blood, with Jurkat cell RNA spiked in. Noted subset: FACS-sorted CD8+CD4-CCR7+CD45RA+ naive T cells.

CDR3 in DNA: TGTGCCAGCGTCTATGGCTACACCTTC. Translating gives CASVYGYTF. The chain employs TRBV12-3 or TRBV12-4 and TRBJ1-2; no definite D call. The V end lost 8 bases, the J end lost 4 bases, and 2 bases lay between the germline ends. The CDR3 is 9 residues long.